These 19 T cell receptor beta chains originate from one sample sequenced in a study of cytomegalovirus exposure and HLA in healthy donors. The PCR ran on 60 Vbeta and 13 Jbeta primers. Libraries were prepared by immunoSEQ multiplex PCR; TCRdb keeps only in-frame clonotypes and omits some of them. The sample has about 150,000 clones, roughly 72% seen once. The sample consisted of PBMCs. The receptors derive from a young man in good health and CMV-seronegative.

The chain recombines TRBV2 with TRBJ2-5, with 8 bases that match TRBD2. Germline CDR1 reads SNHLY; CDR2 reads FYNNEI. This CDR3 region has 13 residues. The trim removed 10 bases at V and 5 bases at J, leaving 9 bases unmatched. CDR3 sequence reads: CATSSGLQETQYF. CDR3 in DNA: TGTGCCACCTCTAGCGGGTTACAGGAGACCCAGTACTTC.

The chain carries TRBV5-1 and TRBJ2-5, with D unclear. Gene TRBJ2-7 matches the end of the DNA better, so the J call may be wrong. CDR1 and CDR2 (germline): SGHRS, YFSETQ. The CDR3 is 14 residues long. CDR3 in DNA: TGCGCCAGCAGCCCGCTCCAACGAGTCTACGAGCAGTACTTC. Translating it yields CASSPLQRVYEQYF.

The genes are TRBV5-1 and TRBJ2-1, with D perhaps TRBD2 (6 bases). Germline V gives CDR1 SGHRS, CDR2 YFSETQ. Trimming removed 4 bases at V and 0 bases at J, with 11 bases between. The CDR3 length is 15 residues. CDR3 sequence (DNA): TGCGCCAGCAGCCCGGAGGGCTCCTCCTACAATGAGCAGTTCTTC. It translates to CASSPEGSSYNEQFF.

The CDR3 sequence: CASQGDRGYEQYF. CDR3 sequence (DNA): TGTGCCAGCCAAGGGGACAGGGGCTACGAGCAGTACTTC. The chain joins TRBV2 to TRBJ2-7; 10 nucleotides match TRBD1. After removal of 8 bases from V and 3 bases from J, the junction contained 4 bases not matched to a gene. From germline, CDR1 is SNHLY and CDR2 FYNNEI. The CDR3 is 13 residues long.

The V and J genes are TRBV9 and TRBJ2-7, with unresolved D. CDR3 length: 10 residues. Trimming pared 8 bases from V and 3 bases from J, leaving 6 bases between. The V gene's germline CDR1 is SGDLS and CDR2 YYNGEE. CDR3 amino acids: CASINYEQYF. In DNA form, the CDR3 reads TGTGCCAGTATTAACTACGAGCAGTACTTC. Looking up the rest from reference TRBV9 and TRBJ2-7 gives the full variable domain: DSGVTQTPKHLITATGQRVTLRCSPRSGDLSVYWYQQSLDQGLQFLIQYYNGEERAKGNILERFSAQQFPDLHSELNLSSLELGDSALYFCASINYEQYFGPGTRLTVT.

This chain links TRBV29-1 with TRBJ2-7, with D unclear. Looked up from germline, CDR1 is SQVTM and CDR2 is ANQGSEA. The V end lost 4 bases, the J end lost 5 bases, and 9 bases lay between the germline ends. CDR3 length: 11 amino acids. CDR3 sequence (DNA): TGCAGCGTTGTTATTGAGGACGAGCAGTACTTC. Translation: CSVVIEDEQYF.

V and J are TRBV19 and TRBJ2-7; D is perhaps TRBD1 (5 bases). The V end was cut by 7 bases, the J end by 2 bases, with 15 bases between. CDR1 and CDR2 (germline): LNHDA, SQIVND (reference sequence). The CDR3 has 14 amino acids. The CDR3: CASNQGSGPYEQYF. The CDR3 nucleotides are TGTGCCAGTAACCAGGGTTCCGGCCCCTACGAGCAGTACTTC.

The CDR3 nucleotides are TGTGCCAGCTCAAACAGGGGGTCTGAAGCTTTCTTT. Protein: CASSNRGSEAFF. This chain links TRBV18 with TRBJ1-1; TRBD1 agrees at 8 bases. There are 12 residues in the CDR3. In germline, CDR1 is KGHSH, CDR2 LQKENI. With 5 bases clipped from V and 6 bases from J, the junction kept 2 bases outside the gene matches. Full variable domain (remainder filled in from reference TRBV18 and TRBJ1-1): NAGVMQNPRHLVRRRGQEARLRCSPMKGHSHVYWYRQLPEEGLKFMVYLQKENIIDESGMPKERFSAEFPKEGPSILRIQQVVRGDSAAYFCASSNRGSEAFFGQGTRLTVV.

This clone was detected ten times or more. The chain recombines TRBV6-5 with TRBJ2-5; 7 bases agree with TRBD1. Germline values: CDR1 MNHEY, CDR2 SVGAGI. The junction had 5 bases not matched to a gene; V was cut back by 5 bases and J by 2 bases. The CDR3 loop spans 14 amino acids. CDR3 protein: CASSPRDRQETQYF. The CDR3 DNA sequence: TGTGCCAGCAGTCCCCGGGACAGACAAGAGACCCAGTACTTC.

DNA of the CDR3: TGTGCCAGCAGTGAACAAGCTAGCGGGGGCGGGGAGACCCAGTACTTC. It codes for CASSEQASGGGETQYF. This rearrangement joins TRBV2 to TRBJ2-5, with TRBD2 identical over 10 bases. The germline gives CDR1 SNHLY, CDR2 FYNNEI. The junction had 8 bases not matched to a gene; V was cut back by 2 bases and J by 5 bases. The CDR3 totals 16 residues.

This clone was picked up a small number of times. The chain has TRBV2 and TRBJ2-3, with 8 bases matching TRBD1. CDR3 size: 15 residues. V dropped 5 bases and J dropped 4; count of bases not matched to a gene: 8. CDR1 SNHLY and CDR2 FYNNEI come from the germline V gene. This CDR3 reads CASSITGGDPDTQYF. The CDR3 region has the DNA TGTGCCAGCAGTATTACAGGGGGTGACCCAGATACGCAGTATTTT. The full variable domain, rest sourced from reference TRBV2 and TRBJ2-3, is EPEVTQTPSHQVTQMGQEVILRCVPISNHLYFYWYRQILGQKVEFLVSFYNNEISEKSEIFDDQFSVERPDGSNFTLKIRSTKLEDSAMYFCASSITGGDPDTQYFGPGTRLTVL.

The V call is TRBV2, the J call TRBJ1-1; 11 nucleotides align to TRBD1. J was trimmed by 4 bases and V by 7 bases; bases with no gene match: 14. Germline CDR1 and CDR2: SNHLY and FYNNEI. The CDR3 is made up of 17 amino acids. The CDR3 DNA sequence: TGTGCCAGCACCTTCTCGGGACAGGGGGAAATAAGCACTGAAGCTTTCTTT. As protein: CASTFSGQGEISTEAFF.

The gene calls are TRBV27 and TRBJ1-2; D is unclear. The CDR3 is 15 amino acids. The germline gives CDR1 MNHEY, CDR2 SMNVEV (reference sequence). Trimming cost V 2 bases and J 8 bases, with 18 bases left between them. This CDR3 reads CASSLTQALGEGYTF. For the CDR3, the DNA is TGTGCCAGCAGTTTAACCCAGGCCCTTGGGGAGGGCTACACCTTC.

The chain recombines TRBV5-1 with TRBJ1-3, with TRBD1 matching over 7 bases. This CDR3 spans 15 amino acids. Trimming removed 4 bases from V and 3 bases from J; junction bases left unmatched: 7. The germline CDR1 and CDR2 sequences are SGHRS and YFSETQ. The DNA of the CDR3 is TGCGCCAGCAGCATAACAGGGGCTTATGGAAACACCATATATTTT. Its translation: CASSITGAYGNTIYF.

At least ten counts were recorded for this clone. V usage is TRBV27 and J usage is TRBJ2-7; 7 bases align to TRBD1. CDR1 is MNHEY, CDR2 SMNVEV, per germline (reference sequence). There are 14 residues in the CDR3. The V and J ends lost 6 bases and 4 bases, in that order; junction bases with no gene match: 9. CDR3 sequence (DNA): TGTGCCAGCAGCTCGGCCGGACAGGTTTACGAGCAGTACTTC. Its protein is CASSSAGQVYEQYF.

This chain uses TRBV2 with TRBJ2-2, with 12 bases aligning to TRBD2. The germline V gene has CDR1 SNHLY and CDR2 FYNNEI. CDR3 size: 18 residues. Trimming removed 2 bases from V and 4 bases from J; junction bases left unmatched: 8. The CDR3 is CASSESLPGLAGTGELFF. Here the CDR3 DNA reads TGTGCCAGCAGTGAATCCCTCCCGGGACTAGCGGGCACCGGGGAGCTGTTTTTT.

The CDR3 bases are TGTGCCAGTAGTGCCAGGACAGGAGGGGTTAACTATGGCTACACCTTC. It is translated as CASSARTGGVNYGYTF. The J gene is TRBJ1-2, the V gene TRBV19, with 7 bases aligning to TRBD1. This CDR3 spans 16 amino acids. CDR1 and CDR2 from the germline V gene are LNHDA and SQIVND (reference sequence). J gave up 1 base and V 5 bases, and 10 bases lay outside the gene matches.

This chain connects TRBV2 to TRBJ1-2; tentatively, D is TRBD1 (6 bases). Germline CDR1 is SNHLY and CDR2 is FYNNEI. V lost 6 bases and J lost 4, with 12 bases in between. The CDR3 is made up of 13 amino acids. The CDR3 spells CASSAQGSYGYTF. The CDR3, as DNA: TGTGCCAGCAGCGCACAGGGAAGCTATGGCTACACCTTC.

The chain links TRBV5-4 to TRBJ2-2, with a possible D match to TRBD1 (6 bases). Deletions cut 4 bases from V and 7 bases from J, with 20 bases between. CDR1 and CDR2 (germline): SGHNT, YYREEE (reference sequence). This CDR3 has 16 amino acids. The CDR3 bases are TGTGCCAGCAGCGGGGACCTTGAGAGGGACATCGGGGAGCTGTTTTTT. Its protein product is CASSGDLERDIGELFF.